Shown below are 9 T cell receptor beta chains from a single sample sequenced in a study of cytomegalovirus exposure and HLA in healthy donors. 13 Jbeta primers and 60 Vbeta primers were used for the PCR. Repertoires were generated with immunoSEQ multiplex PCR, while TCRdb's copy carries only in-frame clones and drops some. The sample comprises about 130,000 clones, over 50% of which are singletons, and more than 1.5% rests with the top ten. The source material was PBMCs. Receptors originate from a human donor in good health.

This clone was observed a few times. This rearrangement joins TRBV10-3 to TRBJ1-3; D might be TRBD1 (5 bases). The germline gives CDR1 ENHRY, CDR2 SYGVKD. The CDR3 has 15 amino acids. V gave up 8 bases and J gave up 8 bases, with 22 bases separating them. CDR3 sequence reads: CAILSPAGGTDTIYF. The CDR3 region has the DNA TGTGCCATCCTTTCACCGGCCGGGGGGACTGACACCATATATTTT.

The CDR3 bases are TGTGCCAGCAGCGAGCCGGGCGGGGGTATCGTTGGGGCCAACGTCCTGACTTTC. Amino acid sequence: CASSEPGGGIVGANVLTF. The genes are TRBV25-1 and TRBJ2-6; 7 bases map to TRBD2. Trimming took 6 bases from V and 3 from J; bases not matched to a gene: 14. Germline lookup yields CDR1 MGHDK and CDR2 SYGVNS. The CDR3 is 18 residues long.

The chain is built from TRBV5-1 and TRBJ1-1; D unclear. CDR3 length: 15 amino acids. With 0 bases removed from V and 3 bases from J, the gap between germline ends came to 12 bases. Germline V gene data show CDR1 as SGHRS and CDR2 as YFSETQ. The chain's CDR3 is CASSLEARRDTEAFF. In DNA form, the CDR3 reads TGCGCCAGCAGCTTGGAGGCCCGGCGGGACACTGAAGCTTTCTTT.

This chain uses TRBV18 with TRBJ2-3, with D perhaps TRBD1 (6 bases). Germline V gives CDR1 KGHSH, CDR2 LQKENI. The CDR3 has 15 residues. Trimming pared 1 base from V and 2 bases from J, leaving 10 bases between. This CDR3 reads CASSPRQVSTDTQYF. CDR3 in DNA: TGTGCCAGCTCACCACGACAGGTGTCCACAGATACGCAGTATTTT.

The CDR3 reads CSATTGNTEAFF. CDR3 nucleotides: TGCAGCGCAACGACAGGTAACACTGAAGCTTTCTTT. The chain carries TRBV29-1 and TRBJ1-1, with TRBD1 as a possible D gene (6 bases). The CDR3 is 12 residues long. Germline CDR1 SQVTM, CDR2 ANQGSEA. V lost 7 bases, J lost 2 bases, and 11 bases lay in between.

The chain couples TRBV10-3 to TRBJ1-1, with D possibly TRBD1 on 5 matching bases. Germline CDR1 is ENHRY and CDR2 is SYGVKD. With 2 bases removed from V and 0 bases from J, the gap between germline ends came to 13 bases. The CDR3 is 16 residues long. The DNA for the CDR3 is TGTGCCATCAGTGAGGGCGTCCGGGGGATGAACACTGAAGCTTTCTTT. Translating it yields CAISEGVRGMNTEAFF.

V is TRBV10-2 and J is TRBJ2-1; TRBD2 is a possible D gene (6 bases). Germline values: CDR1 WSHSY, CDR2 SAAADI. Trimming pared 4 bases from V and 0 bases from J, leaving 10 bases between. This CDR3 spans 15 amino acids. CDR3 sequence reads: CASSGLASSYNEQFF. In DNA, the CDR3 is TGCGCCAGCAGTGGTCTAGCGAGCTCCTACAATGAGCAGTTCTTC.

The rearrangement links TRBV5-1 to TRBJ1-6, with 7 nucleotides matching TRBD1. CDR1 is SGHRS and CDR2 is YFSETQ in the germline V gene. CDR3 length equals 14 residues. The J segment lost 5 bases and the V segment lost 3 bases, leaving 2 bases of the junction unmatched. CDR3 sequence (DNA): TGCGCCAGCAGCTCCGGACAGGATAATTCACCCCTCCACTTT. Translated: CASSSGQDNSPLHF.

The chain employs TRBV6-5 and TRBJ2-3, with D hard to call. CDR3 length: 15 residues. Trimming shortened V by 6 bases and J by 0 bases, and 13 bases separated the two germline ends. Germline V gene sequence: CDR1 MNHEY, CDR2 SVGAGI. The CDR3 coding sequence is TGTGCCAGCAGGCCCCTGGGCGAGAGCACAGATACGCAGTATTTT. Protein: CASRPLGESTDTQYF.